Following are 12 T cell receptor beta chains from one sample sequenced in a study of blood T cell repertoires in COVID-19. Only in-frame clones appear in the TCRdb table, and some are missing; sequencing was by immunoSEQ multiplex PCR. The sample yields approximately 160,000 clones, over 85% seen once. The sequenced material came from peripheral blood. The receptors come from a man between 60 and 75 years old with active or convalescent COVID-19.

This clone was observed a few times. V and J are TRBV18 and TRBJ1-3, with no clear D. The CDR3 runs 19 residues. Germline lookup yields CDR1 KGHSH and CDR2 LQKENI. Trimming left V 1 base short and J 0 bases short, with 19 bases between. This chain's CDR3 is CASSPRQADQVGSGNTIYF. CDR3 in DNA: TGTGCCAGCTCACCACGCCAAGCCGATCAGGTGGGCTCTGGAAACACCATATATTTT.

This clone was seen just once. The CDR3 nucleotides are TGTGCCAGCAGCCCCTCCGAGGGCTACACCTTC. This sequence encodes CASSPSEGYTF. V gene TRBV7-9 combines with J gene TRBJ1-2; no firm D call. CDR3 length: 11 amino acids. V shed 5 bases and J shed 8 bases, with 9 bases lying between them. Per germline, CDR1 SEHNR and CDR2 FQNEAQ (reference sequence). The full variable domain, its missing parts supplied by reference TRBV7-9 and TRBJ1-2, is DTGVSQNPRHKITKRGQNVTFRCDPISEHNRLYWYRQTLGQGPEFLTYFQNEAQLEKSRLLSDRFSAERPKGSFSTLEIQRTEQGDSAMYLCASSPSEGYTFGSGTRLTVV.

The chain joins TRBV10-3 to TRBJ1-2, with TRBD1 matching over 11 bases. This CDR3 is built from 12 residues. V trimming: 9 bases; J trimming: 8 bases; junction bases outside the gene matches: 5. Germline CDR1 and CDR2: ENHRY and SYGVKD. The CDR3 DNA is TGTGCCATTGCCGGGACAGGGGGAGGCTACACCTTC. This gives the protein CAIAGTGGGYTF.

The genes are TRBV7-9 and TRBJ1-2; D is perhaps TRBD1 (5 bases). Trimming pared 1 base from V and 5 bases from J, leaving 17 bases between. Germline V gene data show CDR1 as SEHNR and CDR2 as FQNEAQ (reference sequence). The CDR3 extends over 16 amino acids. DNA for the CDR3: TGTGCCAGCAGCTTAGGGGGTGGGGCAGGCGGTTATGGCTACACCTTC. Protein: CASSLGGGAGGYGYTF.

Regarding this clone: The junction departs from germline at one end; a sequencing error may be responsible. The chain carries TRBV5-8 and TRBJ1-3; TRBD1 matches at 7 bases. The CDR3 sequence is 13 residues long. Germline CDR1 SGHTS, CDR2 YDEGEE. CDR3 loop: CASSPLDRPMVDF. The CDR3 coding sequence is TGTGCCAGCAGCCCCCTGGACAGGCCCATGGTGGATTTT. Using reference TRBV5-8 and TRBJ1-3 for the parts outside the CDR3, the full variable domain is EAGVTQSPTHLIKTRGQQATLRCSPISGHTSVYWYQQALGLGLQFLLWYDEGEERNRGNFPPRFSGRQFPNYSSELNVNALELEDSALYLCASSPLDRPMVDFGEGSWLTVV.

The chain is built from TRBV7-2 and TRBJ2-4; no definite D call. Germline V gives CDR1 SGHTA, CDR2 FQGNSA. V lost 0 bases and J 0 bases, leaving 12 bases between the germline ends. The CDR3 sequence is 17 residues long. The CDR3, as DNA: TGTGCCAGCAGCTTAGCGATCCTGAGCTTAGCCAAAAACATTCAGTACTTC. Its translation is CASSLAILSLAKNIQYF.

This clone was seen once. The gene calls are TRBV10-3 and TRBJ2-7, with D possibly TRBD1 on 7 matching bases. Germline values: CDR1 ENHRY, CDR2 SYGVKD. The germline V and J ends were trimmed by 4 bases and 2 bases, with 12 bases remaining between them. The CDR3 runs to 14 residues. CDR3 sequence (DNA): TGTGCCATCAGTGGGCAGGGGGGCACCTACGAGCAGTACTTC. This translates into CAISGQGGTYEQYF.

This sequence joins TRBV6-5 and TRBJ1-2; 7 positions match TRBD1. CDR1 is MNHEY and CDR2 is SVGAGI in the germline V gene. Trimming at V came to 2 bases and at J to 0 bases, leaving 3 bases not matched to a gene. This CDR3 comprises 15 residues. The CDR3 loop reads CASSYDRATNYGYTF. In DNA, the CDR3 is TGTGCCAGCAGTTACGACAGGGCCACTAACTATGGCTACACCTTC.

The chain joins TRBV7-7 to TRBJ2-1, with TRBD1 identical over 8 bases. There are 15 residues in the CDR3. Germline V lookup: CDR1 SSHAT, CDR2 FNYEAQ (reference sequence). V lost 4 bases and J lost 5; bases outside the gene matches: 7. CDR3 region: CASSSQGEGDNEQFF. CDR3 DNA: TGTGCCAGCAGCTCACAGGGGGAAGGGGACAATGAGCAGTTCTTC. Filled out from reference TRBV7-7 and TRBJ2-1, the complete variable domain reads GAGVSQSPRYKVTKRGQDVTLRCDPISSHATLYWYQQALGQGPEFLTYFNYEAQPDKSGLPSDRFSAERPEGSISTLTIQRTEQRDSAMYRCASSSQGEGDNEQFFGPGTRLTVL.

The rearrangement links TRBV30 to TRBJ1-5; perhaps TRBD1 as D (6 bases). V was cut by 4 bases and J by 2 bases, with 12 bases left in between. Germline assignment: CDR1 GTSNPN and CDR2 SVGIG (reference sequence). CDR3 length: 14 amino acids. DNA for the CDR3: TGTGCCTGGAAACCTGGGGGCCGCAATCAGCCCCAGCATTTT. Protein product: CAWKPGGRNQPQHF. Filled out from reference TRBV30 and TRBJ1-5, the complete variable domain reads SQTIHQWPATLVQPVGSPLSLECTVEGTSNPNLYWYRQAAGRGLQLLFYSVGIGQISSEVPQNLSASRPQDRQFILSSKKLLLSDSGFYLCAWKPGGRNQPQHFGDGTRLSIL.

The chain joins TRBV6-6 to TRBJ1-3, with unresolved D. The CDR3 is made up of 16 amino acids. Trimming took off 1 base at V and 0 bases at J, with 10 bases between the two ends. The germline V gene has CDR1 MNHNY and CDR2 SVGAGI (reference sequence). This chain's CDR3 is CASSYFSGNSGNTIYF. The CDR3 region has the DNA TGTGCCAGCAGTTACTTTAGCGGTAACTCTGGAAACACCATATATTTT.

The chain links TRBV12-3 or TRBV12-4 to TRBJ1-2; D is uncertain. V was clipped by 5 bases and J by 7 bases, with 14 bases between them. The CDR3 runs 13 residues. CDR3 sequence reads: CASSPREGSGYTF. CDR3 nucleotides: TGTGCCAGCAGTCCCCGTGAGGGTAGTGGCTACACCTTC.